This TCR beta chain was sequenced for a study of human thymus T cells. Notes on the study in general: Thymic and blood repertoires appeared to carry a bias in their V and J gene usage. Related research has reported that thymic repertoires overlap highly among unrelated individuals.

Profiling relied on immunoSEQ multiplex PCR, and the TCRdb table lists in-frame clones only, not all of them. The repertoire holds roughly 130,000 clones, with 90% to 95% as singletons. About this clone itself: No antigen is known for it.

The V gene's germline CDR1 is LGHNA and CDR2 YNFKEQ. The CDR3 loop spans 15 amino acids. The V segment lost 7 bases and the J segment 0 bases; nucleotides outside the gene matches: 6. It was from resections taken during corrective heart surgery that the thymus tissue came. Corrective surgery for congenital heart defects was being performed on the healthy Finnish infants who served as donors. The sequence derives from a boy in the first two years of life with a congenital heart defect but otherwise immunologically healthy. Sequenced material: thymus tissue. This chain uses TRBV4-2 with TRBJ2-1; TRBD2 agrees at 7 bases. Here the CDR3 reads CASTPRGSSYNEQFF. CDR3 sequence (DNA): TGTGCCAGCACCCCGCGGGGGAGCTCCTACAATGAGCAGTTCTTC.